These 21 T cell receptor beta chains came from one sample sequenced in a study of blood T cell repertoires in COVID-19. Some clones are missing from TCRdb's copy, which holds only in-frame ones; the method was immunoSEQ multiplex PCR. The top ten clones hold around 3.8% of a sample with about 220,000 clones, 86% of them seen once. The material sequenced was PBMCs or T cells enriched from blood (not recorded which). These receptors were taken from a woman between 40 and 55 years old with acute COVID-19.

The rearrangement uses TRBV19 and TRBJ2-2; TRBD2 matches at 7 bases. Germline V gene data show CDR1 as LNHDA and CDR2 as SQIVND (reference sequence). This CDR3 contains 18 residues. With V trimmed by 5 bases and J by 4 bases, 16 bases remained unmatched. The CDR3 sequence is CASSRAGSTAGFTGELFF. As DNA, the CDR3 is TGTGCCAGTAGTCGGGCCGGCTCAACAGCGGGGTTCACCGGGGAGCTGTTTTTT.

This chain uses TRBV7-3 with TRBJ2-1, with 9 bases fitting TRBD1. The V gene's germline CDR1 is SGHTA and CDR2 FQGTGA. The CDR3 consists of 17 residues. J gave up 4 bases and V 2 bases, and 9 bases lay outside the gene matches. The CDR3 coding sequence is TGTGCCAGCAGCTTACAGGCTGGGACAGGGAAATACAATGAGCAGTTCTTC. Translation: CASSLQAGTGKYNEQFF.

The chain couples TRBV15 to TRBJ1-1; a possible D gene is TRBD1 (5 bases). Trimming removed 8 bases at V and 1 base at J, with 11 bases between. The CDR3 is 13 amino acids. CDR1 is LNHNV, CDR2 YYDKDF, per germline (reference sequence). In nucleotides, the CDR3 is TGTGCCACCGGGGGGAAGCCGAACACTGAAGCTTTCTTT. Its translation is CATGGKPNTEAFF.

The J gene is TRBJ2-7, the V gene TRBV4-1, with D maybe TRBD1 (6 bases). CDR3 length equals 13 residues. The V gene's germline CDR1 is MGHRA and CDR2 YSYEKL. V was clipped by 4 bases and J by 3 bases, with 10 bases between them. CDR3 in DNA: TGCGCCAGCAGCCCCTCGGACAGCTACGAGCAGTACGTC. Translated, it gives CASSPSDSYEQYV.

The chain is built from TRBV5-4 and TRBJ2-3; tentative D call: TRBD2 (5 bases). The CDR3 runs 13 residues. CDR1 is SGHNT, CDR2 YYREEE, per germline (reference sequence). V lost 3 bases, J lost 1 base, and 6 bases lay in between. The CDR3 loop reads CASSWRGTDTQYF. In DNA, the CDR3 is TGTGCCAGCAGCTGGCGGGGCACAGATACGCAGTATTTT.

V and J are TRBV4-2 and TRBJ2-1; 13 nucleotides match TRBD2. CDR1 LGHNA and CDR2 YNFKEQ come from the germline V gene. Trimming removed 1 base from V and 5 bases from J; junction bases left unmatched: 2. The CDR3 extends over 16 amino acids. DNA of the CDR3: TGTGCCAGCAGCCAAGTTACTAGCGGGGGGGACAATGAGCAGTTCTTC. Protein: CASSQVTSGGDNEQFF.

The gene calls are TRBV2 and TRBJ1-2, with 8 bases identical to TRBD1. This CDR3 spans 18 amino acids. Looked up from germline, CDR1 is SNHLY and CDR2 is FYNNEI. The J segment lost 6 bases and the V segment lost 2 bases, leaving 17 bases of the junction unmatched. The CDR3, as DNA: TGTGCCAGCAGTGAAAGCGGACAGGGCCGCCACCTACCGAATGGCTACACCTTC. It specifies CASSESGQGRHLPNGYTF.

In DNA, the CDR3 is TGCAGTGCTAGTTCCGGGACAGGGGTTTCACCCCTCCACTTT. As protein: CSASSGTGVSPLHF. The V and J genes are TRBV20-1 and TRBJ1-6; 10 nucleotides match TRBD1. The V gene end was trimmed by 3 bases and the J gene end by 9 bases; junction bases not matched to a gene: 5. Germline V lookup: CDR1 DFQATT, CDR2 SNEGSKA (reference sequence). This CDR3 region has 14 residues.

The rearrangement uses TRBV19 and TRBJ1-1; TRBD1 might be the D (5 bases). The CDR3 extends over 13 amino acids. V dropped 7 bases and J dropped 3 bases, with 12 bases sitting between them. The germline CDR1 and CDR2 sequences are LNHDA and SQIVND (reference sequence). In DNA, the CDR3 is TGTGCCAGTATTACAGGTTTGGACACTGAAGCTTTCTTT. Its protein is CASITGLDTEAFF.

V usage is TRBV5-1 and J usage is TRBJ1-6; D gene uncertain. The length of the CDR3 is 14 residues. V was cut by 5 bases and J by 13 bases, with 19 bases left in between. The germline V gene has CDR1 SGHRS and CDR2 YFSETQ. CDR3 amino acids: CASSVKETPDPLHF. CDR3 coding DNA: TGCGCCAGCAGTGTGAAGGAGACCCCAGATCCCCTCCACTTT.

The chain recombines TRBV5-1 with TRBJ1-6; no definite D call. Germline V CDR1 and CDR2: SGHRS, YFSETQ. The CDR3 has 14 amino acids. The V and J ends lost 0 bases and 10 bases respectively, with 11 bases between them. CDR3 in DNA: TGCGCCAGCAGCTTGGGTGAGGGTGGGTCACCCCTCCACTTT. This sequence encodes CASSLGEGGSPLHF.

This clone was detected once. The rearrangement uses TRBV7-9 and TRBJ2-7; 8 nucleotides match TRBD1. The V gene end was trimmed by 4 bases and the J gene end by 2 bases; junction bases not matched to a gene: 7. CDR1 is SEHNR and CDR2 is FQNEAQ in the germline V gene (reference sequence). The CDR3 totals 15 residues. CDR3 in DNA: TGTGCCAGCAGCTCGGACAGGGAAATCGCCTACGAGCAGTACTTC. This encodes CASSSDREIAYEQYF.

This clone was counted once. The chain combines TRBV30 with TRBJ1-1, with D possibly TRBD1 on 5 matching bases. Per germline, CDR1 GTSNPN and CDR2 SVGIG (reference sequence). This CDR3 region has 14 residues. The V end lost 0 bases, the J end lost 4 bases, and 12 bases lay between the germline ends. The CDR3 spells CAWSVLGGSTEAFF. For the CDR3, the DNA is TGTGCCTGGAGTGTCTTGGGGGGAAGCACTGAAGCTTTCTTT.

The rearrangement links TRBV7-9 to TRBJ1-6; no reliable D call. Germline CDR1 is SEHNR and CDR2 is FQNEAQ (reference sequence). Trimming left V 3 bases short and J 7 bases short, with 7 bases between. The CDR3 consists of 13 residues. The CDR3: CASSFSENSPLHF. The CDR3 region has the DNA TGTGCCAGCAGCTTTTCGGAGAATTCACCCCTCCACTTT.

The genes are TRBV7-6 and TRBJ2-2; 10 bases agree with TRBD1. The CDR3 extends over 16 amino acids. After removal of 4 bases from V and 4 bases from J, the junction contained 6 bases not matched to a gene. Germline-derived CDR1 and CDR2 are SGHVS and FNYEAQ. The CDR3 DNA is TGTGCCAGCAGCTCAGTCAGACAGGGGGCCACCGGGGAGCTGTTTTTT. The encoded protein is CASSSVRQGATGELFF.

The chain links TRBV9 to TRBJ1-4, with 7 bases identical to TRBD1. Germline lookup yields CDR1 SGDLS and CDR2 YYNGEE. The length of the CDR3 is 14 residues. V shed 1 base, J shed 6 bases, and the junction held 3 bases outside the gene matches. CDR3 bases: TGTGCCAGCAGCGTACAGGGGGGACATGAAAAACTGTTTTTT. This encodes CASSVQGGHEKLFF.

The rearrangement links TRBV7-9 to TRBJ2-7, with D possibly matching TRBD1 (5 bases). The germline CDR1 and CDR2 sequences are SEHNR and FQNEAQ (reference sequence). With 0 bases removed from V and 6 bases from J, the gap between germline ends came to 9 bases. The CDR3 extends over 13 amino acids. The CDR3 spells CASSLAGQGEQYF. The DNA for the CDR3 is TGTGCCAGCAGCTTAGCAGGTCAGGGCGAGCAGTACTTC.

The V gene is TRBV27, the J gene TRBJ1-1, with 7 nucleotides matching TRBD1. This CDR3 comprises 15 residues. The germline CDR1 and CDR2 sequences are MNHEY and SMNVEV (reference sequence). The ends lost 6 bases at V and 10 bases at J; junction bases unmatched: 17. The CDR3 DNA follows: TGTGCCAGCAGGAAATTAGGGGGCGAGCTACGGGGAGCTTTCTTT. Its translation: CASRKLGGELRGAFF.

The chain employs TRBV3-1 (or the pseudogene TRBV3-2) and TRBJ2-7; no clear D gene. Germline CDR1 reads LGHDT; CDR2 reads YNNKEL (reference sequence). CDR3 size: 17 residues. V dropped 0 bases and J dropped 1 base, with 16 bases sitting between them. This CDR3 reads CASSQEEMFSNSYEQYF. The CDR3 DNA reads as TGTGCCAGCAGCCAAGAGGAGATGTTTAGTAATTCCTACGAGCAGTACTTC.

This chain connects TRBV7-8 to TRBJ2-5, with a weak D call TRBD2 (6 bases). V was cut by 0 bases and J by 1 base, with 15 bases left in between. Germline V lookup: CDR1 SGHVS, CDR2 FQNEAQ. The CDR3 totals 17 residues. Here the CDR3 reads CASSLARGGEVQETQYF. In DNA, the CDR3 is TGTGCCAGCAGCTTAGCGCGCGGAGGGGAGGTCCAAGAGACCCAGTACTTC. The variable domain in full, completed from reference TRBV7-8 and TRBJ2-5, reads GAGVSQSPRYKVAKRGQDVALRCDPISGHVSLFWYQQALGQGPEFLTYFQNEAQLDKSGLPSDRFFAERPEGSVSTLKIQRTQQEDSAVYLCASSLARGGEVQETQYFGPGTRLLVL.

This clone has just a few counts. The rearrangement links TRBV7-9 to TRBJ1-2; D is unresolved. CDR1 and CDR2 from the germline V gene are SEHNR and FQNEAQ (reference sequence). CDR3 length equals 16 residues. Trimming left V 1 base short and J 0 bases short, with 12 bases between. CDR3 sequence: CASSLVQLTSNYGYTF. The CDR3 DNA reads TGTGCCAGCAGCTTAGTACAGCTTACCTCTAACTATGGCTACACCTTC.